The T cell receptor beta chain under discussion was sequenced for a study of blood T cell repertoires in COVID-19. About the research overall: Samples came from the United States, Italy and Spain, spanning acute and convalescent COVID-19. T cells, B-cell-depleted T cells, or PBMCs provided the cDNA or gDNA that served as material.

Authors' methods: Estimation of nucleated cell counts was performed using reference gene primer amplification. The data were produced by immunoSEQ multiplex PCR, yet TCRdb's version contains in-frame clones alone and is incomplete. V and J calls and clone size are copied from that table; D and trimming were computed from the DNA. The sample has about 300,000 clones, roughly 86% seen once. J was trimmed by 4 bases and V by 5 bases; bases with no gene match: 7. The CDR3 totals 15 residues. Germline assignment: CDR1 SEHNR and CDR2 FQNEAQ (reference sequence). Sequencing used peripheral blood. This chain links TRBV7-9 with TRBJ2-2, with 7 bases matching TRBD2. This sequence was found in a woman between 45 and 65 years old with acute or convalescent COVID-19. The CDR3: CASSPGTTSTGELFF. CDR3 nucleotides: TGTGCCAGCAGCCCAGGGACTACTTCCACCGGGGAGCTGTTTTTT.